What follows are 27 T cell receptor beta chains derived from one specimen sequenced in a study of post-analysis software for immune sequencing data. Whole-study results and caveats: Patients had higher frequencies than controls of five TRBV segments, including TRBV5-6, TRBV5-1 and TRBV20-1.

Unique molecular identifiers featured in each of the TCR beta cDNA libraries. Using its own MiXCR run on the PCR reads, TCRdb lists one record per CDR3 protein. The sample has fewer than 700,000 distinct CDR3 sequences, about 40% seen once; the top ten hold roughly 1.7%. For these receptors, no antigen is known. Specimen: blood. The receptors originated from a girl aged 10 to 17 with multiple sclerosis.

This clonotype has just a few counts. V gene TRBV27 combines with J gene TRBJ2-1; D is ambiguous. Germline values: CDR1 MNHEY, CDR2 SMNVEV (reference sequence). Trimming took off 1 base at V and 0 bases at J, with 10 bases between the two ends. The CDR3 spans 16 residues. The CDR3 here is CASSLLVGYSYNEQFF. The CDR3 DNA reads TGTGCCAGCAGTTTATTGGTCGGGTACTCCTACAATGAGCAGTTCTTC.

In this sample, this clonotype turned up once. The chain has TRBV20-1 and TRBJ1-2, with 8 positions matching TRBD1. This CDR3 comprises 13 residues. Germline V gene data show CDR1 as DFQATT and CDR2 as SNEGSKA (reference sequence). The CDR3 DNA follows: TGCAGCGCTTGCCCCCAGGGGGCGGTTGGCTACACCTTC. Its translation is CSACPQGAVGYTF.

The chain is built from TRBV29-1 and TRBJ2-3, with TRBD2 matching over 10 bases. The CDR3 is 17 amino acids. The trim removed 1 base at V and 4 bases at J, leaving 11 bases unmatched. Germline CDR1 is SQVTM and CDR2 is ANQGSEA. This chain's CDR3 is CSVEGPKREGRADTQYF. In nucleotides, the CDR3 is TGCAGCGTTGAAGGGCCGAAGCGGGAGGGCCGGGCAGATACGCAGTATTTT.

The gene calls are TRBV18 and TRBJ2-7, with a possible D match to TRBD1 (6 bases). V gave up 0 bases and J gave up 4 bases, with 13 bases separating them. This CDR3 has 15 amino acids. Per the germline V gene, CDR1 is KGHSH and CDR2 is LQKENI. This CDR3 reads CASSPPLQTGYEQYF. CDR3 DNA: TGTGCCAGCTCACCACCACTTCAGACAGGTTACGAGCAGTACTTC.

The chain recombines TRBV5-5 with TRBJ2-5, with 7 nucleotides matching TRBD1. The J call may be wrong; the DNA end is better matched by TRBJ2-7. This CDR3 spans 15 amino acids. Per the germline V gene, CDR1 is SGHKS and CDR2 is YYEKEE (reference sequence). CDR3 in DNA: TGTGCCAGCAGCTTTTTCCCAGGGGGTTTCCCCGAGCAGTACTTC. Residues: CASSFFPGGFPEQYF.

CDR3 sequence (DNA): TGCAGTGCTGTCTACAGGGGCTACGAGCAGTACTTC. It encodes CSAVYRGYEQYF. This chain uses TRBV20-1 with TRBJ2-7; 7 bases line up with TRBD1. Trimming took 5 bases from V and 3 from J; bases not matched to a gene: 4. This CDR3 has 12 residues. Per germline, CDR1 DFQATT and CDR2 SNEGSKA (reference sequence).

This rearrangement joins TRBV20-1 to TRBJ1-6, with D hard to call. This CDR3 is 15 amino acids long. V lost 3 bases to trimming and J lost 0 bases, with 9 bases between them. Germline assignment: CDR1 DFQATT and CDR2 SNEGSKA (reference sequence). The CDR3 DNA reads TGCAGTGCTAGGGAAGGGAGCTCCTATAATTCACCCCTCCACTTT. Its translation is CSAREGSSYNSPLHF.

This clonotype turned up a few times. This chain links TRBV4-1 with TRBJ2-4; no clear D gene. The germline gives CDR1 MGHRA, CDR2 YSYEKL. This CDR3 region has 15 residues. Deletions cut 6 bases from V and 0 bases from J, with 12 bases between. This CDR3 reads CASSHPASAKNIQYF. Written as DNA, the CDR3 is TGCGCCAGCAGTCATCCAGCGTCAGCCAAAAACATTCAGTACTTC.

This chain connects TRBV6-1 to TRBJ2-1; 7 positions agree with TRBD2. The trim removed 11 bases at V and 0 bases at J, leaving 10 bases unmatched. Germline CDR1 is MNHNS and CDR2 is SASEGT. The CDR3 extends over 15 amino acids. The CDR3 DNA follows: TGTGCCGGGAGCGGGAAGGCTTCCTCCTACAATGAGCAGTTCTTC. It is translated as CAGSGKASSYNEQFF.

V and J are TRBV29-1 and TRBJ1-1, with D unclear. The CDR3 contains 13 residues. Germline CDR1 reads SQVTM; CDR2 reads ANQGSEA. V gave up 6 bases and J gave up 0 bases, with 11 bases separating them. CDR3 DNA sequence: TGCAGCGTCGGACGTCCGCTGAACACTGAAGCTTTCTTT. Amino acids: CSVGRPLNTEAFF.

The CDR3 protein is CASSLGAGRETQYF. CDR3 DNA sequence: TGTGCCAGCAGCTTAGGGGCAGGTCGGGAGACCCAGTACTTC. This chain joins TRBV7-9 and TRBJ2-5, with D unresolved. The CDR3 contains 14 residues. Trimming pared 1 base from V and 5 bases from J, leaving 11 bases between. Looked up from germline, CDR1 is SEHNR and CDR2 is FQNEAQ (reference sequence).

The CDR3: CAWSVLGPDGYTF. The CDR3 DNA reads TGTGCCTGGAGCGTCTTGGGGCCGGATGGCTACACCTTC. The chain links TRBV30 to TRBJ1-2; a possible D gene is TRBD1 (5 bases). Germline CDR1 and CDR2: GTSNPN and SVGIG (reference sequence). The V gene lost 3 bases and the J gene lost 6 bases, with 14 bases spanning the gap. CDR3 length: 13 amino acids.

In nucleotides, the CDR3 is TGCAGTGCCCCTCGAGCGGGGAGGCCTGAAGCTTTCTTT. Residues: CSAPRAGRPEAFF. The rearrangement links TRBV20-1 to TRBJ1-1, with D unclear. Trimming left V 6 bases short and J 6 bases short, with 17 bases between. CDR1 and CDR2 (germline): DFQATT, SNEGSKA (reference sequence). CDR3 length: 13 residues.

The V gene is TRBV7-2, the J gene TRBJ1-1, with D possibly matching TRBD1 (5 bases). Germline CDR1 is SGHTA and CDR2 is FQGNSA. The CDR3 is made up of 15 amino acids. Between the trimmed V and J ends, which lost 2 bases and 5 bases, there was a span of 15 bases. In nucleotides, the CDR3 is TGTGCCAGCAGCTTATTTATGAGGGGAGGGACTGAAGCTTTCTTT. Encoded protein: CASSLFMRGGTEAFF.

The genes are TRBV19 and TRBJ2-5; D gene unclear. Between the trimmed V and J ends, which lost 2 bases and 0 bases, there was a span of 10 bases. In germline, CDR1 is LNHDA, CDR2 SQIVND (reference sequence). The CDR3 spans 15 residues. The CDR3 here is CASSIKTEYQETQYF. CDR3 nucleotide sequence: TGTGCCAGTAGTATAAAGACGGAATACCAAGAGACCCAGTACTTC.

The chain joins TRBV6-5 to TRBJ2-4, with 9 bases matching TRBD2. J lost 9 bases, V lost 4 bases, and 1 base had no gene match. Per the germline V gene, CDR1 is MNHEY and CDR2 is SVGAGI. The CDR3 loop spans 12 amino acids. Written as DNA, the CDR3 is TGTGCCAGCAGTTGGCGGGAGGGCATTCAGTACTTC. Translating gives CASSWREGIQYF.

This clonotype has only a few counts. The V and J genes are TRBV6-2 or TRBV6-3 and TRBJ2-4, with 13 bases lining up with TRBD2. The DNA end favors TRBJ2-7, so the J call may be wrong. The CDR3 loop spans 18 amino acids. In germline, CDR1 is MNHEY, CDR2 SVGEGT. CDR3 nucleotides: TGTGCCAGCAGTCAACTAGCGGGAGGGTTGCGCGGCTCCTACGAGCAGTACTTC. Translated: CASSQLAGGLRGSYEQYF.

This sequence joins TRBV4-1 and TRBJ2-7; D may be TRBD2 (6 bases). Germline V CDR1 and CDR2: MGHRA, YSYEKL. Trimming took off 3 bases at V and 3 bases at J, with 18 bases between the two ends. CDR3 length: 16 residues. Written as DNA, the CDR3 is TGCGCCAGCAGCCAGGAACCTTTGACTAGTTTCTACGAGCAGTACTTC. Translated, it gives CASSQEPLTSFYEQYF.

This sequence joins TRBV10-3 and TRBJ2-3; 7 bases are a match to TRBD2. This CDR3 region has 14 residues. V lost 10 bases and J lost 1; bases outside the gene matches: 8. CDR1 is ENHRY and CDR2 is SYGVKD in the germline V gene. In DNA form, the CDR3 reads TGTGCCACGCGGGACTATATACGCACAGATACGCAGTATTTT. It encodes CATRDYIRTDTQYF.

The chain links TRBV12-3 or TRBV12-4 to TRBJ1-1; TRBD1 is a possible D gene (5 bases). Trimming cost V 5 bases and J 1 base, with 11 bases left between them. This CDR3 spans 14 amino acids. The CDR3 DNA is TGTGCCAGCAGTCCGGGGGACTCGAACACTGAAGCTTTCTTT. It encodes CASSPGDSNTEAFF.

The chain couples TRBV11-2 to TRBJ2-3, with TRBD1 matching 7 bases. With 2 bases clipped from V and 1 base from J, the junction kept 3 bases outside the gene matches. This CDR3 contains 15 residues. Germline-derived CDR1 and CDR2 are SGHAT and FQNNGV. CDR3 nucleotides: TGTGCCAGCAGCTTAAACACAGGGGGCACAGATACGCAGTATTTT. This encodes CASSLNTGGTDTQYF.

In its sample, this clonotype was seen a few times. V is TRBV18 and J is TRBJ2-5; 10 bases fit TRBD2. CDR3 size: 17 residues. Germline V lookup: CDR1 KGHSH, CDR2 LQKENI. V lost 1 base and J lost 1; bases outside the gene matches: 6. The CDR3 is CASSPRSGGLSQETQYF. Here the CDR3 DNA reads TGTGCCAGCTCACCACGTAGCGGGGGGCTTTCCCAAGAGACCCAGTACTTC.

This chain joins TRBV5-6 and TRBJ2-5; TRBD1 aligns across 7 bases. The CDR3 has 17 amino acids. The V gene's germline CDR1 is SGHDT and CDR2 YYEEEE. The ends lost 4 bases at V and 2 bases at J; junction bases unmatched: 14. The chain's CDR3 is CASSVILQGKRQETQYF. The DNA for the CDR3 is TGTGCCAGCAGCGTAATACTACAGGGGAAGAGGCAAGAGACCCAGTACTTC.

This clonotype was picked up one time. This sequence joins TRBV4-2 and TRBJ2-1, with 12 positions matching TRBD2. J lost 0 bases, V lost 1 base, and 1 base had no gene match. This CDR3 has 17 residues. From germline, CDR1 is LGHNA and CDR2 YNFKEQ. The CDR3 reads CASSQGLAGDSYNEQFF. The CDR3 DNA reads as TGTGCCAGCAGCCAAGGACTAGCGGGAGACTCCTACAATGAGCAGTTCTTC.

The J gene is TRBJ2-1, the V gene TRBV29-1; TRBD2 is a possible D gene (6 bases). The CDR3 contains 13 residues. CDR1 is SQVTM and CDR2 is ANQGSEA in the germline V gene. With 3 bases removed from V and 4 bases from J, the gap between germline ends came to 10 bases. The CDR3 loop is CSVEVGGYNEQFF. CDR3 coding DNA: TGCAGCGTTGAGGTCGGGGGATACAATGAGCAGTTCTTC.

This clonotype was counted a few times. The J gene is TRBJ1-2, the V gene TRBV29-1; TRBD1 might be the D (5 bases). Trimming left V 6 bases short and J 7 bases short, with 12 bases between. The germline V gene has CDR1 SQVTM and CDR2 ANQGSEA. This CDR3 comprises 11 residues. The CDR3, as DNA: TGCAGCGTCCCTCAGGGTACTGGCTACACCTTC. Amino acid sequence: CSVPQGTGYTF.

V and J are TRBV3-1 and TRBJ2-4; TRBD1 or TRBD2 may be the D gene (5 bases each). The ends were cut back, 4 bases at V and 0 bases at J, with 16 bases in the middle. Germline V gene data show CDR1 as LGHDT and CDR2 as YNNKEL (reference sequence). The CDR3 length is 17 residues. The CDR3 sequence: CASSPLPGPLAKNIQYF. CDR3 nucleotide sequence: TGTGCCAGCAGCCCTCTACCGGGGCCACTAGCCAAAAACATTCAGTACTTC.